The 29 T cell receptor beta chains below all came from one sample that was sequenced in a study of blood T cell repertoires in COVID-19. The method was immunoSEQ multiplex PCR; TCRdb's version includes in-frame clones alone and lacks a portion of them. The data show about 410,000 clones, 70% to 90% seen once. Sequences were obtained from peripheral blood. Receptor source: a woman aged 30 to 39 with active or convalescent COVID-19.

This clone showed up just once. The V and J genes are TRBV7-2 and TRBJ1-1; 7 bases align to TRBD1. After removal of 3 bases from V and 7 bases from J, the junction contained 8 bases not matched to a gene. Germline lookup yields CDR1 SGHTA and CDR2 FQGNSA. The CDR3 has 14 amino acids. The CDR3 spells CASSLGRGVGEAFF. The CDR3 bases are TGTGCCAGCAGCTTGGGCAGGGGGGTTGGTGAAGCTTTCTTT.

V usage is TRBV10-2 and J usage is TRBJ2-3, with TRBD2 matching 8 bases. This CDR3 region has 15 residues. CDR1 WSHSY and CDR2 SAAADI come from the germline V gene. V lost 3 bases and J lost 6; bases outside the gene matches: 8. Written as DNA, the CDR3 is TGCGCCAGCAGTGAAGGAGGCGGGGGGTCGGATACGCAGTATTTT. It encodes CASSEGGGGSDTQYF.

DNA for the CDR3: TGTGCCAGCAGCTCGATAGGACACTCCTACGAGCAGTACTTC. Translated, it gives CASSSIGHSYEQYF. The chain carries TRBV13 and TRBJ2-7, with D possibly matching TRBD1 (5 bases). V was clipped by 4 bases and J by 0 bases, with 10 bases between them. Germline CDR1 reads PRHDT; CDR2 reads FYEKMQ (reference sequence). This CDR3 comprises 14 residues.

The chain has TRBV29-1 and TRBJ1-2; 7 nucleotides match TRBD1. V lost 0 bases, J lost 6 bases, and 10 bases stayed unmatched. Germline V lookup: CDR1 SQVTM, CDR2 ANQGSEA. There are 15 residues in the CDR3. The CDR3 DNA follows: TGCAGCGTTGAAGATCCGCGACAGGGCCTTGATGGCTACACCTTC. Protein product: CSVEDPRQGLDGYTF. The variable domain in full, completed from reference TRBV29-1 and TRBJ1-2, reads SAVISQKPSRDICQRGTSLTIQCQVDSQVTMMFWYRQQPGQSLTLIATANQGSEATYESGFVIDKFPISRPNLTFSTLTVSNMSPEDSSIYLCSVEDPRQGLDGYTFGSGTRLTVV.

In its sample, this clone was seen a few times. The V and J genes are TRBV5-1 and TRBJ1-3; no reliable D call. The CDR3 consists of 18 residues. The germline V and J ends were trimmed by 2 bases and 0 bases, with 18 bases remaining between them. The germline V gene encodes CDR1 SGHRS and CDR2 YFSETQ. CDR3 nucleotides: TGCGCCAGCAGCTTAGGTTCGGGAGGGCGACGCTCTGGAAACACCATATATTTT. Translating gives CASSLGSGGRRSGNTIYF.

This sequence joins TRBV2 and TRBJ1-2, with D possibly matching TRBD1 (6 bases). The germline V and J ends were trimmed by 10 bases and 7 bases, with 13 bases remaining between them. CDR3 length equals 11 residues. Looked up from germline, CDR1 is SNHLY and CDR2 is FYNNEI. This CDR3 is CATSGVRGYTF. The CDR3, as DNA: TGTGCCACATCAGGGGTGCGTGGCTACACCTTC.

The J gene is TRBJ1-5, the V gene TRBV4-1, with 12 bases identical to TRBD1. CDR1 is MGHRA and CDR2 is YSYEKL in the germline V gene. Unmatched junction bases numbered 7, after V lost 7 bases and J lost 6 bases. The CDR3 is 15 residues long. As DNA, the CDR3 is TGCGCCAGCAACCCGGGACAGGGGGCAACTCAGCCCCAGCATTTT. It translates to CASNPGQGATQPQHF.

The table lists this clone with a few counts. The chain has TRBV6-2 or TRBV6-3 and TRBJ1-1, with 8 bases that match TRBD1. CDR1 is MNHEY and CDR2 is SVGEGT in the germline V gene. The CDR3 has 16 residues. Trimming removed 2 bases from V and 0 bases from J; junction bases left unmatched: 5. The CDR3 DNA is TGTGCCAGCAGTTACCCGCTACAGGGGGTGAACACTGAAGCTTTCTTT. Its translation: CASSYPLQGVNTEAFF.

The rearrangement joins TRBV11-2 to TRBJ2-3, with TRBD1 identical over 8 bases. The germline CDR1 and CDR2 sequences are SGHAT and FQNNGV. The CDR3 is 13 amino acids. The trim removed 3 bases at V and 6 bases at J, leaving 2 bases unmatched. CDR3 in DNA: TGTGCCAGCAGCTTGACAGGGGATGATACGCAGTATTTT. This translates into CASSLTGDDTQYF. Combining the CDR3 with reference TRBV11-2 and TRBJ2-3 gives the whole variable domain EAGVAQSPRYKIIEKRQSVAFWCNPISGHATLYWYQQILGQGPKLLIQFQNNGVVDDSQLPKDRFSAERLKGVDSTLKIQPAKLEDSAVYLCASSLTGDDTQYFGPGTRLTVL.

The sample holds one count of this clone. The chain links TRBV7-9 to TRBJ2-1, with 9 bases lining up with TRBD2. Unmatched junction bases numbered 5, after V lost 5 bases and J lost 6 bases. Germline loops: CDR1 SEHNR, CDR2 FQNEAQ (reference sequence). The CDR3 contains 14 residues. The CDR3 DNA is TGTGCCAGCAGCCCGGGACTAGCTTGCAATGAGCAGTTCTTC. Translating gives CASSPGLACNEQFF. The complete variable domain, with remaining parts taken from reference TRBV7-9 and TRBJ2-1, reads DTGVSQNPRHKITKRGQNVTFRCDPISEHNRLYWYRQTLGQGPEFLTYFQNEAQLEKSRLLSDRFSAERPKGSFSTLEIQRTEQGDSAMYLCASSPGLACNEQFFGPGTRLTVL.

This chain uses TRBV5-1 with TRBJ2-2; D gene ambiguous. The germline V and J ends were trimmed by 4 bases and 7 bases, with 11 bases remaining between them. This CDR3 region has 13 residues. Germline V gene data show CDR1 as SGHRS and CDR2 as YFSETQ. The CDR3 sequence is CASSLKNNGELFF. The CDR3 DNA is TGCGCCAGCAGCCTAAAGAATAACGGGGAGCTGTTTTTT.

This clone was found a few times. Other nucleotide sequences from this sample produce the same CDR3. The chain joins TRBV5-1 to TRBJ1-2; 8 bases align to TRBD1. The CDR3 contains 14 residues. Germline CDR1 SGHRS, CDR2 YFSETQ. Unmatched junction bases numbered 2, after V lost 0 bases and J lost 4 bases. DNA for the CDR3: TGCGCCAGCAGCTTGGAACAGGGGGGCTATGGCTACACCTTC. Translation: CASSLEQGGYGYTF.

The gene calls are TRBV3-1 (or the pseudogene TRBV3-2) and TRBJ2-5; TRBD1 is a possible D gene (5 bases). Germline loops: CDR1 LGHDT, CDR2 YNNKEL (reference sequence). V lost 1 base to trimming and J lost 2 bases, with 11 bases between them. This CDR3 is 15 amino acids long. CDR3 region: CASSQVRQPQETQYF. CDR3 sequence (DNA): TGTGCCAGCAGCCAAGTGCGACAGCCACAAGAGACCCAGTACTTC.

This chain uses TRBV5-6 with TRBJ2-5, with a possible D match to TRBD2 (7 bases). The V end was cut by 1 base, the J end by 1 base, with 11 bases between. This CDR3 has 15 amino acids. Germline-derived CDR1 and CDR2 are SGHDT and YYEEEE. In DNA form, the CDR3 reads TGTGCCAGCAGCTTGCGGGGGGCGACCCAAGAGACCCAGTACTTC. This translates into CASSLRGATQETQYF.

This chain joins TRBV19 and TRBJ1-4, with D perhaps TRBD1 (6 bases). CDR3 size: 15 residues. Deletions cut 1 base from V and 8 bases from J, with 14 bases between. Looked up from germline, CDR1 is LNHDA and CDR2 is SQIVND (reference sequence). CDR3 in DNA: TGTGCCAGTAGTATAGCCTCACAGGGCGGAGAAAAACTGTTTTTT. This sequence encodes CASSIASQGGEKLFF. The whole variable domain, filled in from reference TRBV19 and TRBJ1-4, reads DGGITQSPKYLFRKEGQNVTLSCEQNLNHDAMYWYRQDPGQGLRLIYYSQIVNDFQKGDIAEGYSVSREKKESFPLTVTSAQKNPTAFYLCASSIASQGGEKLFFGSGTQLSVL.

The V gene is TRBV30, the J gene TRBJ2-5, with D perhaps matching TRBD2 (6 bases). The length of the CDR3 is 12 residues. The V gene lost 4 bases and the J gene lost 3 bases, with 9 bases spanning the gap. The V gene's germline CDR1 is GTSNPN and CDR2 SVGIG (reference sequence). For the CDR3, the DNA is TGTGCCTGGACCGGGGGTAAAGAGACCCAGTACTTC. Translating gives CAWTGGKETQYF.

This clone was seen once. The chain carries TRBV7-9 and TRBJ2-1; TRBD1 aligns across 7 bases. The length of the CDR3 is 15 residues. Trimming cost V 4 bases and J 8 bases; bases outside gene matches: 11. Germline V gives CDR1 SEHNR, CDR2 FQNEAQ (reference sequence). Here the CDR3 DNA reads TGTGCCAGCAGCTCCCAACTGACAGGGCGCGATGAGCAGTTCTTC. Its protein is CASSSQLTGRDEQFF.

This chain links TRBV5-6 with TRBJ1-2; TRBD1 aligns across 9 bases. CDR1 and CDR2 from the germline V gene are SGHDT and YYEEEE. The V and J ends lost 4 bases and 2 bases, in that order; junction bases with no gene match: 6. The CDR3 spans 15 residues. The CDR3 here is CASSVQGAGNYGYTF. Written as DNA, the CDR3 is TGTGCCAGCAGCGTACAGGGGGCCGGGAACTATGGCTACACCTTC. The whole variable domain, remainder taken from reference TRBV5-6 and TRBJ1-2, is DAGVTQSPTHLIKTRGQQVTLRCSPKSGHDTVSWYQQALGQGPQFIFQYYEEEERQRGNFPDRFSGHQFPNYSSELNVNALLLGDSALYLCASSVQGAGNYGYTFGSGTRLTVV.

This CDR3 is CASSRLWPSDQPQHF. In nucleotides, the CDR3 is TGCGCCAGCAGCCGACTTTGGCCAAGTGATCAGCCCCAGCATTTT. The chain is built from TRBV4-1 and TRBJ1-5, with D unresolved. The germline V gene has CDR1 MGHRA and CDR2 YSYEKL. V was trimmed by 4 bases and J by 5 bases, leaving 15 bases between them. There are 15 residues in the CDR3.

The rearrangement links TRBV19 to TRBJ2-7; D is undetermined. CDR3 length equals 11 residues. The germline gives CDR1 LNHDA, CDR2 SQIVND (reference sequence). Trimming shortened V by 6 bases and J by 3 bases, and 6 bases separated the two germline ends. The CDR3 here is CASRNSYEQYF. The CDR3 nucleotides are TGTGCCAGTAGGAACAGCTACGAGCAGTACTTC.

The chain couples TRBV27 to TRBJ2-7; TRBD2 matches at 7 bases. Trimming cost V 4 bases and J 3 bases; bases outside gene matches: 9. The CDR3 has 15 residues. In germline, CDR1 is MNHEY, CDR2 SMNVEV (reference sequence). The CDR3 DNA reads TGTGCCAGCAGTTCGGGGGGAGTAACCTACTACGAGCAGTACTTC. Translating gives CASSSGGVTYYEQYF.

The chain combines TRBV5-1 with TRBJ2-5; D ambiguous. V was pared by 0 bases and J by 4 bases, with 4 bases between. CDR3 size: 12 residues. Germline CDR1 and CDR2: SGHRS and YFSETQ. The CDR3 loop is CASSLAGETQYF. Here the CDR3 DNA reads TGCGCCAGCAGCTTGGCCGGAGAGACCCAGTACTTC. Full variable domain (missing parts from reference TRBV5-1 and TRBJ2-5): KAGVTQTPRYLIKTRGQQVTLSCSPISGHRSVSWYQQTPGQGLQFLFEYFSETQRNKGNFPGRFSGRQFSNSRSEMNVSTLELGDSALYLCASSLAGETQYFGPGTRLLVL.

V usage is TRBV19 and J usage is TRBJ2-1, with TRBD1 matching 10 bases. The CDR3 contains 15 residues. Germline CDR1 and CDR2: LNHDA and SQIVND (reference sequence). Trimming removed 7 bases from V and 4 bases from J; junction bases left unmatched: 7. The CDR3 sequence: CASTPTGGRYNEQFF. CDR3 bases: TGTGCCAGTACCCCGACAGGGGGCCGGTACAATGAGCAGTTCTTC.

This clone was seen a handful of times. The chain uses TRBV7-2 and TRBJ2-3; D remains unclear. The CDR3 extends over 13 amino acids. CDR1 and CDR2 (germline): SGHTA, FQGNSA. V lost 5 bases to trimming and J lost 4 bases, with 10 bases between them. This chain's CDR3 is CASSPPLADTQYF. The CDR3 DNA sequence: TGTGCCAGCAGCCCACCTTTAGCAGATACGCAGTATTTT. Variable domain in full (rest from reference TRBV7-2 and TRBJ2-3): GAGVSQSPSNKVTEKGKDVELRCDPISGHTALYWYRQSLGQGLEFLIYFQGNSAPDKSGLPSDRFSAERTGGSVSTLTIQRTQQEDSAVYLCASSPPLADTQYFGPGTRLTVL.

The gene calls are TRBV3-1 (or the pseudogene TRBV3-2) and TRBJ2-2; tentatively, D is TRBD2 (6 bases). The length of the CDR3 is 15 residues. The V gene lost 1 base and the J gene lost 5 bases, with 11 bases spanning the gap. The germline V gene has CDR1 LGHDT and CDR2 YNNKEL (reference sequence). The CDR3, as DNA: TGTGCCAGCAGCCAAGTCCAGGAGGGGACCGGGGAGCTGTTTTTT. This gives the protein CASSQVQEGTGELFF.

The chain joins TRBV6-5 to TRBJ2-7; D might be TRBD2 (6 bases). This CDR3 region has 14 residues. Trimming shortened V by 0 bases and J by 4 bases, and 10 bases separated the two germline ends. The V gene's germline CDR1 is MNHEY and CDR2 SVGAGI. CDR3 in amino acids: CASSYSTGEYEQYF. The CDR3 DNA is TGTGCCAGCAGTTACTCGACGGGGGAGTACGAGCAGTACTTC.

The chain links TRBV30 to TRBJ1-1; no clear D gene. Trimming pared 5 bases from V and 2 bases from J, leaving 12 bases between. Germline V gene lookup returns CDR1 GTSNPN and CDR2 SVGIG (reference sequence). The CDR3 is 13 residues long. For the CDR3, the DNA is TGTGCCTGGGGGGTCCTACCCAACACTGAAGCTTTCTTT. Translating it yields CAWGVLPNTEAFF.

This rearrangement joins TRBV30 to TRBJ2-5; 7 nucleotides agree with TRBD1. Per the germline V gene, CDR1 is GTSNPN and CDR2 is SVGIG (reference sequence). V was pared by 3 bases and J by 5 bases, with 9 bases of the junction left unmatched. CDR3 length: 14 amino acids. The CDR3 loop is CAWSGATGTETQYF. For the CDR3, the DNA is TGTGCCTGGAGCGGGGCGACAGGGACCGAGACCCAGTACTTC.

This clone was recorded once. The chain recombines TRBV18 with TRBJ2-1, with TRBD2 matching over 12 bases. Unmatched junction bases numbered 8, after V lost 4 bases and J lost 4 bases. The length of the CDR3 is 17 residues. The germline gives CDR1 KGHSH, CDR2 LQKENI. The CDR3 loop is CASSQWTSGNGYNEQFF. CDR3 bases: TGTGCCAGCTCACAATGGACTAGCGGGAATGGGTACAATGAGCAGTTCTTC.